These T cell receptor beta chains were read from a single sample in a study of identical twins. TCRdb called the 5' RACE reads again in MiXCR, with one record for every CDR3 protein. The sample contains roughly 690,000 distinct CDR3 sequences, around 6.1% of which appear only once. The sequenced sample consisted of naive T cells sorted from blood. The source is a man aged 18-30 years in good health. The CDR3 runs from the conserved cysteine through the conserved F or W. D genes are given only for firm matches. Clone size appears in some rows only: once, few, many, or a class for an expanded clone.

cdr3_length: 15
clone_size: .
d_call: .
j_call: TRBJ2-1
v_call: TRBV4-3
cdr3_nt: TGCGCCAGCAGCCAAGATGTAATTATATACAATGAGCAGTTCTTC
cdr3_aa: CASSQDVIIYNEQFF

cdr3_length: 13
clone_size: few
d_call: TRBD2
j_call: TRBJ2-1
v_call: TRBV29-1
cdr3_nt: TGCAGCGTACGGACTAGCGTGTACAATGAGCAGTTCTTC
cdr3_aa: CSVRTSVYNEQFF

cdr3_length: 11
clone_size: many
d_call: .
j_call: TRBJ1-1
v_call: TRBV12-3/TRBV12-4
cdr3_nt: TGTGCCAGCACCCCGAGTACTGAAGCTTTCTTT
cdr3_aa: CASTPSTEAFF

cdr3_length: 16
clone_size: few
d_call: .
j_call: TRBJ2-7
v_call: TRBV5-1
cdr3_nt: TGCGCCAGCAGAAATGCCCAGGGCGGAGGGAATTACGAGCAGTACTTC
cdr3_aa: CASRNAQGGGNYEQYF

cdr3_length: 12
clone_size: few
d_call: .
j_call: TRBJ2-5
v_call: TRBV29-1
cdr3_nt: TGCAGCTTTTCCATCCAACAGGAGACCCAGTACTTC
cdr3_aa: CSFSIQQETQYF

cdr3_length: 12
clone_size: .
d_call: .
j_call: TRBJ2-1
v_call: TRBV27
cdr3_nt: TGTGCCAGCAGTCAGACTGGACATGAGCAGTTCTTC
cdr3_aa: CASSQTGHEQFF

cdr3_length: 8
clone_size: many
d_call: .
j_call: TRBJ2-1
v_call: TRBV27
cdr3_nt: TGTGCCAGCGGTCTTCAGTTCTTC
cdr3_aa: CASGLQFF

cdr3_length: 11
clone_size: .
d_call: .
j_call: TRBJ2-1
v_call: TRBV14
cdr3_nt: TGTGCCAGCAGCCATAAGAATGAGCAGTTCTTC
cdr3_aa: CASSHKNEQFF

cdr3_length: 14
clone_size: many
d_call: .
j_call: TRBJ1-5
v_call: TRBV11-2
cdr3_nt: TGTGCCAGCAGCTTAAACCAGGGGAATCAGCCCCAGCATTTT
cdr3_aa: CASSLNQGNQPQHF

cdr3_length: 14
clone_size: .
d_call: .
j_call: TRBJ1-1
v_call: TRBV18
cdr3_nt: TGTGCCAGCTCACCGTCGGCAGGGCTAACTGAAGCTTTCTTT
cdr3_aa: CASSPSAGLTEAFF